The source of this TCR beta chain is a study of blood T cell repertoires in COVID-19. Overall study context: COVID-19 samples collected from the United States, Italy and Spain covered acute and convalescent phases.

CDR1 and CDR2 from the germline V gene are SGHTS and YDEGEE. V gave up 3 bases and J gave up 4 bases; unmatched junction bases: 9. This CDR3 has 15 amino acids. Libraries were prepared by immunoSEQ multiplex PCR; TCRdb keeps only in-frame clonotypes and omits some of them. Found here are more than 110,000 clones, 76% of them singletons; the top ten hold roughly 4.7%. The TCR sequence derives from a woman older than 75 with active or convalescent COVID-19. The chain recombines TRBV5-8 with TRBJ1-1, with 7 bases that match TRBD1. The specimen was peripheral blood. Here the CDR3 reads CASSSDRAGGTEAFF. The DNA for the CDR3 is TGTGCCAGCAGCTCCGACAGGGCCGGTGGCACTGAAGCTTTCTTT. Based on the CDR3 plus reference TRBV5-8 and TRBJ1-1, the full variable domain is EAGVTQSPTHLIKTRGQQATLRCSPISGHTSVYWYQQALGLGLQFLLWYDEGEERNRGNFPPRFSGRQFPNYSSELNVNALELEDSALYLCASSSDRAGGTEAFFGQGTRLTVV.